This passage covers 22 T cell receptor beta chains from one sample sequenced in a study of sequential checkpoint blockade in melanoma (dated by TCRdb to the late 2010s). What this sample's treatment or condition label stands for: randomized to nivolumab then ipilimumab (arm A) or the reverse (arm B). Libraries were constructed by the immunoSEQ multiplex PCR assay. Not all clones reach the TCRdb copy of this immuneACCESS table, which keeps in-frame sequences only. Checked studies attribute under half of the gap to unresolved V genes and leave the rest unexplained. This sample holds approximately 17,000 clones; 85% to 95% were observed only once. 24% of the sample comes from the top ten. The sample in question was CD8+ T cells sorted from blood (inferred from file names), obtained from a patient given nivolumab and ipilimumab in sequence. These receptors were collected from a human donor with melanoma.

The chain carries TRBV9 and TRBJ1-1; a possible D gene is TRBD1 (5 bases). The CDR3 is 13 amino acids. The germline V gene encodes CDR1 SGDLS and CDR2 YYNGEE. V lost 0 bases, J lost 3 bases, and 6 bases lay in between. The CDR3 DNA follows: TGTGCCAGCAGCGTAGCAGGGTACACTGAAGCTTTCTTT. This gives the protein CASSVAGYTEAFF. The variable domain in full, completed from reference TRBV9 and TRBJ1-1, reads DSGVTQTPKHLITATGQRVTLRCSPRSGDLSVYWYQQSLDQGLQFLIQYYNGEERAKGNILERFSAQQFPDLHSELNLSSLELGDSALYFCASSVAGYTEAFFGQGTRLTVV.

This chain uses TRBV29-1 with TRBJ1-3, with a possible D match to TRBD1 (5 bases). With 4 bases removed from V and 4 bases from J, the gap between germline ends came to 11 bases. Germline V lookup: CDR1 SQVTM, CDR2 ANQGSEA. The length of the CDR3 is 13 residues. This chain's CDR3 is CSVGIRVGNTIYF. The CDR3 region has the DNA TGCAGCGTTGGAATCAGGGTCGGAAACACCATATATTTT.

The chain has TRBV7-8 and TRBJ2-7; TRBD1 might be the D (6 bases). This CDR3 comprises 15 residues. The germline V gene encodes CDR1 SGHVS and CDR2 FQNEAQ. The V end was cut by 3 bases, the J end by 6 bases, with 18 bases between. CDR3 coding DNA: TGTGCCAGCAGCTTTTATCAGGGGTTAAGAACCGAGCAGTACTTC. This encodes CASSFYQGLRTEQYF.

V usage is TRBV13 and J usage is TRBJ1-2; D unclear. V lost 0 bases, J lost 4 bases, and 3 bases lay in between. The CDR3 loop spans 12 amino acids. CDR1 is PRHDT and CDR2 is FYEKMQ in the germline V gene (reference sequence). CDR3 coding DNA: TGTGCCAGCAGCTTAGGCCGCTATGGCTACACCTTC. This translates into CASSLGRYGYTF.

The genes are TRBV21-1 and TRBJ2-7; the table gives TRBD2 as D, unverified against the DNA. TRBV21-1 is given as a pseudogene. There are 13 residues in the CDR3. This chain's CDR3 is CAADRGSSYEQYF. The CDR3 nucleotides are TGTGCCGCCGACCGAGGGAGCTCCTACGAGCAGTACTTC.

This clone was found once. The V call is TRBV5-1, the J call TRBJ1-6; D is undetermined. From germline, CDR1 is SGHRS and CDR2 YFSETQ. This CDR3 contains 14 residues. V lost 5 bases, J lost 6 bases, and 12 bases lay in between. The CDR3 sequence: CASRLERGNSPLHF. CDR3 sequence (DNA): TGCGCCAGCAGGCTTGAAAGAGGTAATTCACCCCTCCACTTT.

The chain combines TRBV28 with TRBJ1-2; D unresolved. From germline, CDR1 is MDHEN and CDR2 SYDVKM. This CDR3 is 15 amino acids long. Trimming left V 7 bases short and J 1 base short, with 16 bases between. The CDR3 loop is CASIDNLTFNYGYTF. CDR3 in DNA: TGTGCCAGCATAGATAATCTTACTTTTAACTATGGCTACACCTTC.

The V gene is TRBV29-1, the J gene TRBJ1-3, with 7 bases matching TRBD1. V lost 3 bases, J lost 4 bases, and 6 bases stayed unmatched. Germline loops: CDR1 SQVTM, CDR2 ANQGSEA. CDR3 length: 14 amino acids. In nucleotides, the CDR3 is TGCAGCGTTGAGGCAACAGGGGACGGAAACACCATATATTTT. Its protein is CSVEATGDGNTIYF.

The V call is TRBV2, the J call TRBJ2-7, with 7 bases matching TRBD2. Germline V CDR1 and CDR2: SNHLY, FYNNEI. J was trimmed by 2 bases and V by 8 bases; bases with no gene match: 9. The CDR3 is 14 amino acids. CDR3 sequence reads: CASDAGTNPYEQYF. The DNA of the CDR3 is TGTGCCAGCGACGCGGGGACTAATCCCTACGAGCAGTACTTC.

This clone was seen only once. The genes are TRBV7-2 and TRBJ1-2; D is possibly TRBD1 (5 bases). The CDR3 runs to 14 residues. V was trimmed by 1 base and J by 5 bases, leaving 11 bases between them. Germline CDR1 and CDR2: SGHTA and FQGNSA. The CDR3 DNA follows: TGTGCCAGCAGCTTAGTTTCGACAGTTTATGGCTACACCTTC. Residues: CASSLVSTVYGYTF.

A remark on this clone: The same CDR3 can be traced to other DNA sequences in this sample. This chain joins TRBV10-3 and TRBJ1-4, with 7 bases that match TRBD1. Germline V gene lookup returns CDR1 ENHRY and CDR2 SYGVKD. V lost 6 bases, J lost 2 bases, and 3 bases stayed unmatched. The CDR3 totals 14 residues. The CDR3 sequence is CAISETGTNEKLFF. As DNA, the CDR3 is TGTGCCATCAGCGAGACAGGGACTAATGAAAAACTGTTTTTT.

The chain uses TRBV7-9 and TRBJ1-1; a possible D gene is TRBD1 (5 bases). V was cut by 2 bases and J by 4 bases, with 14 bases left in between. Looked up from germline, CDR1 is SEHNR and CDR2 is FQNEAQ (reference sequence). CDR3 length: 15 amino acids. The CDR3 DNA follows: TGTGCCAGCAGCTTAACGGGGGGGTCCGGCACTGAAGCTTTCTTT. Translation gives CASSLTGGSGTEAFF.

This clone was counted only a few times. The chain uses TRBV9 and TRBJ1-2, with D perhaps TRBD1 (5 bases). Germline V gene sequence: CDR1 SGDLS, CDR2 YYNGEE. The CDR3 contains 14 residues. Trimming shortened V by 3 bases and J by 4 bases, and 13 bases separated the two germline ends. This CDR3 reads CASSARGHLYGYTF. CDR3 nucleotides: TGTGCCAGCAGCGCAAGGGGCCACCTCTATGGCTACACCTTC.

V usage is TRBV11-2 and J usage is TRBJ1-2, with unresolved D. V was pared by 5 bases and J by 8 bases, with 9 bases between. Germline loops: CDR1 SGHAT, CDR2 FQNNGV. The CDR3 is 11 residues long. CDR3 sequence (DNA): TGTGCCAGCAGCCCTCTATCCGGCTACACCTTC. Protein product: CASSPLSGYTF.

The genes are TRBV29-1 and TRBJ2-1; 12 bases are shared with TRBD2. V shed 6 bases, J shed 3 bases, and the junction held 3 bases outside the gene matches. Per the germline V gene, CDR1 is SQVTM and CDR2 is ANQGSEA. CDR3 size: 14 residues. As DNA, the CDR3 is TGCAGCGTAGGGACTAGCGGGCACTACAATGAGCAGTTCTTC. Translated: CSVGTSGHYNEQFF.

The rearrangement links TRBV7-9 to TRBJ1-4; 7 bases are a match to TRBD1. The ends lost 4 bases at V and 7 bases at J; junction bases unmatched: 6. The CDR3 covers 14 residues. Germline CDR1 reads SEHNR; CDR2 reads FQNEAQ (reference sequence). The CDR3 reads CASSSGDRVEKLFF. CDR3 DNA: TGTGCCAGCAGCTCCGGGGACAGAGTTGAAAAACTGTTTTTT. Using reference TRBV7-9 and TRBJ1-4 for the parts outside the CDR3, the full variable domain is DTGVSQNPRHKITKRGQNVTFRCDPISEHNRLYWYRQTLGQGPEFLTYFQNEAQLEKSRLLSDRFSAERPKGSFSTLEIQRTEQGDSAMYLCASSSGDRVEKLFFGSGTQLSVL.

J is TRBJ2-7 and V is TRBV4-3; TRBD2 matches 7 bases. The CDR3 extends over 14 amino acids. Germline V CDR1 and CDR2: LGHNA, YSLEER. Trimming cost V 3 bases and J 3 bases; bases outside gene matches: 5. CDR3 nucleotide sequence: TGCGCCAGCAGCCACGGAGCGGGGAACTACGAGCAGTACTTC. Translated, it gives CASSHGAGNYEQYF.

The chain carries TRBV7-2 and TRBJ1-5; TRBD1 aligns across 7 bases. From germline, CDR1 is SGHTA and CDR2 FQGNSA. The junction had 18 bases not matched to a gene; V was cut back by 1 base and J by 6 bases. There are 19 residues in the CDR3. This CDR3 is CASSLVVLSGTEGVQPQHF. In nucleotides, the CDR3 is TGTGCCAGCAGCTTAGTAGTGTTATCTGGGACAGAAGGAGTTCAGCCCCAGCATTTT.

The chain is built from TRBV4-3 and TRBJ1-2, with 7 nucleotides matching TRBD1. The CDR3 loop spans 13 amino acids. J gave up 4 bases and V 5 bases, and 4 bases lay outside the gene matches. Germline V lookup: CDR1 LGHNA, CDR2 YSLEER. CDR3 amino acids: CASSASGGYGYTF. CDR3 nucleotide sequence: TGCGCCAGCAGCGCCTCAGGGGGCTATGGCTACACCTTC.

The chain carries TRBV5-8 and TRBJ2-7, with unresolved D. The ends were cut back, 4 bases at V and 1 base at J, with 12 bases in the middle. The length of the CDR3 is 14 residues. CDR1 and CDR2 from the germline V gene are SGHTS and YDEGEE. The CDR3 DNA reads as TGTGCCAGCAGCGTGGCGAGGAGATCCTACGAGCAGTACTTC. It is translated as CASSVARRSYEQYF.

V is TRBV15 and J is TRBJ1-4; 8 nucleotides agree with TRBD1. Germline V CDR1 and CDR2: LNHNV, YYDKDF (reference sequence). V trimming: 5 bases; J trimming: 7 bases; junction bases outside the gene matches: 9. The CDR3 totals 15 residues. The CDR3: CATSALDRGREKLFF. The DNA for the CDR3 is TGTGCCACCAGCGCCCTAGACAGGGGACGTGAAAAACTGTTTTTT. The whole variable domain, remainder taken from reference TRBV15 and TRBJ1-4, is DAMVIQNPRYQVTQFGKPVTLSCSQTLNHNVMYWYQQKSSQAPKLLFHYYDKDFNNEADTPDNFQSRRPNTSFCFLDIRSPGLGDTAMYLCATSALDRGREKLFFGSGTQLSVL.

The rearrangement joins TRBV13 to TRBJ1-1; tentatively, D is TRBD1 (5 bases). The CDR3 has 13 residues. V was pared by 5 bases and J by 0 bases, with 7 bases between. CDR1 and CDR2 from the germline V gene are PRHDT and FYEKMQ (reference sequence). The CDR3 loop is CASSLTVNTEAFF. The CDR3 bases are TGTGCCAGCAGCCTGACAGTGAACACTGAAGCTTTCTTT.